The 12 T cell receptor beta chains listed next were all sequenced from one sample in a study of T cell responses to AZD1222 COVID-19 vaccine. Method: immunoSEQ multiplex PCR; TCRdb's copy keeps in-frame clones and lacks some. The table shows 100,000 to 120,000 clones, with 85% to 90% occurring only once. Sequences were derived from peripheral blood, sampled on day 0 of AZD1222 vaccination. Every receptor here comes from an adult in good health.

V is TRBV5-1 and J is TRBJ2-1; tentatively, D is TRBD2 (5 bases). Trimming removed 7 bases from V and 0 bases from J, with 14 bases in between. The length of the CDR3 is 15 residues. Germline values: CDR1 SGHRS, CDR2 YFSETQ. CDR3 in DNA: TGCGCCAGCTCAAAGGAGGCCAGCTCCTACAATGAGCAGTTCTTC. This encodes CASSKEASSYNEQFF.

The J gene is TRBJ2-1, the V gene TRBV6-5; D tentatively reads TRBD1 or TRBD2 (5 bases each). Deletions cut 11 bases from V and 1 base from J, with 15 bases between. The germline V gene has CDR1 MNHEY and CDR2 SVGAGI. The length of the CDR3 is 14 residues. The CDR3 sequence: CAATRGRSYNEQFF. The CDR3 DNA sequence: TGTGCCGCAACCCGGGGACGGTCCTACAATGAGCAGTTCTTC.

This chain links TRBV6-5 with TRBJ1-5, with TRBD1 matching 8 bases. The germline V gene has CDR1 MNHEY and CDR2 SVGAGI. The CDR3 sequence is 15 residues long. Trimming at V came to 5 bases and at J to 4 bases, leaving 7 bases not matched to a gene. The chain's CDR3 is CASSRTGTSNQPQHF. CDR3 sequence (DNA): TGTGCCAGCAGTAGGACAGGGACATCTAATCAGCCCCAGCATTTT.

This clone was detected ten times or more. The gene calls are TRBV2 and TRBJ1-4; D is unclear. Germline V CDR1 and CDR2: SNHLY, FYNNEI. The CDR3 has 17 amino acids. The V end was cut by 1 base, the J end by 0 bases, with 12 bases between. The CDR3 DNA reads as TGTGCCAGCAGTGAAGGCGGGTTTGGTGCAACTAATGAAAAACTGTTTTTT. Its translation: CASSEGGFGATNEKLFF.

The chain recombines TRBV5-1 with TRBJ2-3; 9 bases line up with TRBD2. Unmatched junction bases numbered 3, after V lost 0 bases and J lost 4 bases. The CDR3 length is 15 residues. The germline CDR1 and CDR2 sequences are SGHRS and YFSETQ. CDR3 sequence: CASSLGAGGPDTQYF. Written as DNA, the CDR3 is TGCGCCAGCAGCTTGGGAGCGGGGGGCCCAGATACGCAGTATTTT.

The rearrangement links TRBV3-1 (or the pseudogene TRBV3-2) to TRBJ1-6, with TRBD1 as a possible D gene (5 bases). In germline, CDR1 is LGHDT, CDR2 YNNKEL (reference sequence). This CDR3 comprises 13 residues. V was pared by 7 bases and J by 10 bases, with 14 bases between. CDR3: CASKGAQGSPLHF. For the CDR3, the DNA is TGTGCCAGCAAAGGGGCCCAGGGCTCACCCCTCCACTTT.

This chain joins TRBV5-8 and TRBJ1-5; D remains unclear. The CDR3 contains 16 residues. With 1 base removed from V and 4 bases from J, the gap between germline ends came to 15 bases. From germline, CDR1 is SGHTS and CDR2 YDEGEE. The CDR3 region has the DNA TGTGCCAGCAGCTTGAATTCAGGTCTGAGGAATCAGCCCCAGCATTTT. Translated: CASSLNSGLRNQPQHF.

The genes are TRBV28 and TRBJ2-2, with 8 nucleotides matching TRBD1. CDR1 is MDHEN and CDR2 is SYDVKM in the germline V gene. V shed 0 bases and J 1 base; nucleotides not matched to a gene: 1. The CDR3 is 16 amino acids. The CDR3 DNA sequence: TGTGCCAGCAGTTTATGGGGGACAGGGAACACCGGGGAGCTGTTTTTT. Translation: CASSLWGTGNTGELFF.

For the CDR3, the DNA is TGTGCCAGCAGCCAGGGTCATGAGCAGTTCTTC. The encoded protein is CASSQGHEQFF. The rearrangement links TRBV3-1 (or the pseudogene TRBV3-2) to TRBJ2-1, with D unclear. Trimming stripped 3 bases from V and 8 bases from J, with 5 bases between. Germline V gene data show CDR1 as LGHDT and CDR2 as YNNKEL (reference sequence). CDR3 length: 11 residues.

The genes are TRBV4-1 and TRBJ1-2; D not certain. V was cut by 3 bases and J by 4 bases, with 12 bases left in between. This CDR3 spans 14 amino acids. Germline CDR1 MGHRA, CDR2 YSYEKL. CDR3 region: CASSQLSGPYGYTF. The CDR3 DNA is TGCGCCAGCAGCCAGTTAAGCGGACCCTATGGCTACACCTTC.

This chain uses TRBV6-5 with TRBJ1-5, with TRBD1 matching over 7 bases. This CDR3 contains 15 residues. V gave up 5 bases and J gave up 2 bases; unmatched junction bases: 6. Germline V gene lookup returns CDR1 MNHEY and CDR2 SVGAGI. CDR3 nucleotides: TGTGCCAGCAGTAGATCTGACAGGGGCAATCAGCCCCAGCATTTT. This codes for CASSRSDRGNQPQHF.

This chain connects TRBV7-2 to TRBJ2-4; 8 bases are shared with TRBD2. Trimming removed 4 bases from V and 5 bases from J; junction bases left unmatched: 7. This CDR3 has 15 amino acids. Germline assignment: CDR1 SGHTA and CDR2 FQGNSA. The CDR3 is CASSSWAGGENIQYF. Here the CDR3 DNA reads TGTGCCAGCAGCTCTTGGGCGGGGGGCGAAAACATTCAGTACTTC.